The rows below give T cell receptor beta chains drawn from one sample of a study of cytomegalovirus exposure and HLA in healthy donors. Generated by immunoSEQ multiplex PCR, the TCRdb table keeps only in-frame clones and is missing some. The data show 150,000 to 200,000 clones, with around four fifths seen just once and over 2% held by the top ten. Sample: PBMCs. These receptors came from a man younger than 45 in good health and CMV-seropositive. Both conserved end residues are part of each CDR3. A D gene is named only where the DNA matches it firmly. A row's size may be missing; if present it is once, few, many or a size class.

V: TRBV5-6
size: once
J: TRBJ1-1
D: TRBD1
DNA: TGTGCCAGCAGCTCGCCGAGGGGGCTGTACACTGAAGCTTTCTTT
CDR3: CASSSPRGLYTEAFF

V: TRBV11-2
size: .
J: TRBJ2-5
D: TRBD2
DNA: TGTGCCAGCAGCTCCCGATGGGGGCTAGCGGGGGGAGAGACCCAGTACTTC
CDR3: CASSSRWGLAGGETQYF

V: TRBV11-2
size: .
J: TRBJ2-6
D: TRBD1
DNA: TGTGCCAGCAGCTCCCCCTCAGGGACAGGGGGAACTGGGGCCAACGTCCTGACTTTC
CDR3: CASSSPSGTGGTGANVLTF

V: TRBV19
size: .
J: TRBJ1-2
D: .
DNA: TGTGCCAGCCGGAATGGAGTGAATGGCTACACCTTC
CDR3: CASRNGVNGYTF

V: TRBV7-6
size: .
J: TRBJ2-5
D: .
DNA: TGTGCCAGCAGCTTAGCTGTGACAGGGAGGCAAGAGACCCAGTACTTC
CDR3: CASSLAVTGRQETQYF

V: TRBV6-5
size: .
J: TRBJ1-2
D: .
DNA: TGTGCCAGCAGTTACTCGGACATACGAGGCTACACCTTC
CDR3: CASSYSDIRGYTF

V: TRBV7-2
size: .
J: TRBJ2-3
D: .
DNA: TGTGCCAGCAGCTACGGGGGACCCCTCACAGATACGCAGTATTTT
CDR3: CASSYGGPLTDTQYF

V: TRBV27
size: .
J: TRBJ2-1
D: .
DNA: TGTGCCAGCAGGGTACTGAGCTCCTACAATGAGCAGTTCTTC
CDR3: CASRVLSSYNEQFF

V: TRBV7-3
size: once
J: TRBJ2-1
D: .
DNA: TGTGCCAGCAGCCTTTCCGGGGGTAACAATGAGCAGTTCTTC
CDR3: CASSLSGGNNEQFF

V: TRBV29-1
size: .
J: TRBJ1-1
D: .
DNA: TGCAGCGTTGTGCACCCCGGTTGGACTGAAGCTTTCTTT
CDR3: CSVVHPGWTEAFF

V: TRBV13
size: .
J: TRBJ2-5
D: TRBD2
DNA: TGTGCCAGCAGCTCCCCTAGCGGGGGTTACCAAGAGACCCAGTACTTC
CDR3: CASSSPSGGYQETQYF

V: TRBV6-5
size: .
J: TRBJ1-1
D: .
DNA: TGTGCCAGCAGTTGGACAGCTCTTAACACTGAAGCTTTCTTT
CDR3: CASSWTALNTEAFF

V: TRBV5-4
size: .
J: TRBJ1-2
D: .
DNA: TGTGCTTTATCCCTTAACGAACGGGGCTACACCTTC
CDR3: CALSLNERGYTF

V: TRBV10-3
size: .
J: TRBJ2-3
D: TRBD2
DNA: TGTGCCATCAGTGAGACTCGACTAGCGGGTAAAGCTAGCACAGATACGCAGTATTTT
CDR3: CAISETRLAGKASTDTQYF

V: TRBV4-3
size: .
J: TRBJ2-1
D: .
DNA: TGCGCCAGCAGCCAAACGGGGGGCTACAAGAATTCCTACAATGAGCAGTTCTTC
CDR3: CASSQTGGYKNSYNEQFF

V: TRBV10-3
size: .
J: TRBJ1-2
D: .
DNA: TGTGCCATCAGTGAAGGAGGCAGCTATGGCTACACCTTC
CDR3: CAISEGGSYGYTF

V: TRBV7-9
size: .
J: TRBJ1-5
D: TRBD1
DNA: TGTGCCAGCAGCGGAGGACAGGGAGAGAACAGCAATCAGCCCCAGCATTTT
CDR3: CASSGGQGENSNQPQHF

V: TRBV30
size: few
J: TRBJ1-1
D: .
DNA: TGTGCCTGGAGTGTACCAAGCCACTTGAACACTGAAGCTTTCTTT
CDR3: CAWSVPSHLNTEAFF

V: TRBV5-1
size: .
J: TRBJ2-2
D: .
DNA: TGCGCCAGCAGCTTGGCGGCAGGGGTCGCGAACACCGGGGAGCTGTTTTTT
CDR3: CASSLAAGVANTGELFF

V: TRBV5-6
size: .
J: TRBJ1-1
D: TRBD1
DNA: TGTGCCAGCAGCGCAGACAGGGGGCTAAAAATCTTCACTGAAGCTTTCTTT
CDR3: CASSADRGLKIFTEAFF

V: TRBV19
size: .
J: TRBJ1-2
D: TRBD1
DNA: TGTGCCAGTAGTATGGGGACAGGGGACTATGGCTACACCTTC
CDR3: CASSMGTGDYGYTF

V: TRBV15
size: once
J: TRBJ2-7
D: .
DNA: TGTGCCACCAGCCCTGGTCCCGTTGGAGCCTACGAGCAGTACTTC
CDR3: CATSPGPVGAYEQYF

V: TRBV5-6
size: .
J: TRBJ2-1
D: .
DNA: TGTGCCAGCAGCCCCCAAAACCCTACCAACAATGAGCAGTTCTTC
CDR3: CASSPQNPTNNEQFF

V: TRBV19
size: .
J: TRBJ2-7
D: TRBD2
DNA: TGTGCCAGTAGTACTAGCGGGGGGGGCTACGAGCAGTACTTC
CDR3: CASSTSGGGYEQYF

V: TRBV19
size: .
J: TRBJ2-7
D: TRBD2
DNA: TGTGCCAGTAGTATCGGGGGGGCGTCCTCCTACGAGCAGTACTTC
CDR3: CASSIGGASSYEQYF

V: TRBV6-5
size: .
J: TRBJ2-3
D: TRBD1
DNA: TGTGCCAGCCAGCGGGACAGGGGCACAGATACGCAGTATTTT
CDR3: CASQRDRGTDTQYF

V: TRBV27
size: .
J: TRBJ2-5
D: TRBD1
DNA: TGTGCCAGCAGTTCCGTGCCGGACAGGGGCGTGGAGACCCAGTACTTC
CDR3: CASSSVPDRGVETQYF

V: TRBV9
size: .
J: TRBJ2-7
D: TRBD1
DNA: TGTGCCAGCAGCGGCCGGGACAGGGCTTCCTCCGAGCAGTACTTC
CDR3: CASSGRDRASSEQYF

V: TRBV11-3
size: few
J: TRBJ1-1
D: TRBD1
DNA: TGTGCCAGCAGCTTCCGACAGGGGGCTGAAGCTTTCTTT
CDR3: CASSFRQGAEAFF

V: TRBV4-1
size: .
J: TRBJ1-2
D: TRBD1
DNA: TGCGCCAGCAGCCTTGGCAGGGGGAACTATGGCTACACCTTC
CDR3: CASSLGRGNYGYTF

V: TRBV5-4
size: once
J: TRBJ2-1
D: .
DNA: TGTGCCAGCAGCTTTCGGGGTTTATACAATGAGCAGTTCTTC
CDR3: CASSFRGLYNEQFF

V: TRBV11-2
size: .
J: TRBJ1-2
D: TRBD1
DNA: TGTGCCAGCAGCCCCGGGACAGACGTGACTCGTTATAACTATGGCTACACCTTC
CDR3: CASSPGTDVTRYNYGYTF

V: TRBV4-1
size: .
J: TRBJ2-7
D: TRBD1
DNA: TGCGCCAGCAGCCTTCGAACCGGGACAGCTTTGAGAGAGCAGTACTTC
CDR3: CASSLRTGTALREQYF

V: TRBV7-9
size: .
J: TRBJ1-4
D: TRBD1
DNA: TGTGCCAGCAGCCGGACAGGGGGAGATCAAAAACTGTTTTTT
CDR3: CASSRTGGDQKLFF

V: TRBV4-3
size: .
J: TRBJ1-3
D: TRBD1
DNA: TGCGCCAGCAGCCAAGGACAGGGAGACACCATATATTTT
CDR3: CASSQGQGDTIYF

V: TRBV6-6
size: .
J: TRBJ1-1
D: TRBD1
DNA: TGTGCCAGCAGTTACATAGACAGGGGGATCGCTGAAGCTTTCTTT
CDR3: CASSYIDRGIAEAFF